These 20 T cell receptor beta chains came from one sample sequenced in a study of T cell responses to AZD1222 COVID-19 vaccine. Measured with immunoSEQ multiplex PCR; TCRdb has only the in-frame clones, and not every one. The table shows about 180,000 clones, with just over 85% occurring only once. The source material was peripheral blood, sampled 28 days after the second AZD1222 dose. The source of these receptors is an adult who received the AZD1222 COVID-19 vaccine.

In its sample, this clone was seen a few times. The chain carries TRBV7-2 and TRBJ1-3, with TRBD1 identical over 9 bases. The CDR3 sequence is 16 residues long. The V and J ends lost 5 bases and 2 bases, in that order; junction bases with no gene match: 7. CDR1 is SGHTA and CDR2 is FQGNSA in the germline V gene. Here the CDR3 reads CASSPGQGRPGNTIYF. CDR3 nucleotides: TGTGCCAGCAGCCCTGGACAGGGGAGACCTGGAAACACCATATATTTT.

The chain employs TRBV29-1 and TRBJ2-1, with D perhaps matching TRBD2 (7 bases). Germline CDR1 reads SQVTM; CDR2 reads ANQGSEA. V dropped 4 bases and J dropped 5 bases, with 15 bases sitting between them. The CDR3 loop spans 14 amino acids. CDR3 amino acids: CSVVRGGRHNEQFF. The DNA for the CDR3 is TGCAGCGTTGTTAGGGGGGGGAGACACAATGAGCAGTTCTTC.

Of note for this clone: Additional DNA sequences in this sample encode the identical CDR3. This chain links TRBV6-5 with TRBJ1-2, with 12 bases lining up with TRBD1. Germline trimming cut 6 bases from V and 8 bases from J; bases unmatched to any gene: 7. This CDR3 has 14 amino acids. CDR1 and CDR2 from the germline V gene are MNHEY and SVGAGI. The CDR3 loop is CASRPGQGARGYTF. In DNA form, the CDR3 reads TGTGCCAGCAGACCGGGACAGGGGGCGCGGGGCTACACCTTC.

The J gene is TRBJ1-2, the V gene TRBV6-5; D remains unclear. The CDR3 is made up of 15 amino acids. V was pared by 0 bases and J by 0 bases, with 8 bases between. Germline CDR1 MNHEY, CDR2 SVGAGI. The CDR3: CASSYSKSPNYGYTF. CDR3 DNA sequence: TGTGCCAGCAGTTACTCGAAGAGTCCTAACTATGGCTACACCTTC.

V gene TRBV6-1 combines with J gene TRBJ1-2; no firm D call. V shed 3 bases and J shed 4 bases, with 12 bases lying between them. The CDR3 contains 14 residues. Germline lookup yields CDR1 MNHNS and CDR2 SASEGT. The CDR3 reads CASSDEVMSYGYTF. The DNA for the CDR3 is TGTGCCAGCAGTGACGAGGTTATGAGCTATGGCTACACCTTC.

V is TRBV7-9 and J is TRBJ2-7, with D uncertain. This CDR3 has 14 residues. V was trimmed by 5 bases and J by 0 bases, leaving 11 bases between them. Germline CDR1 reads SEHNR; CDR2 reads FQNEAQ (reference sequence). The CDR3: CASSNGRNSYEQYF. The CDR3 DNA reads TGTGCCAGCAGCAACGGACGTAACTCCTACGAGCAGTACTTC.

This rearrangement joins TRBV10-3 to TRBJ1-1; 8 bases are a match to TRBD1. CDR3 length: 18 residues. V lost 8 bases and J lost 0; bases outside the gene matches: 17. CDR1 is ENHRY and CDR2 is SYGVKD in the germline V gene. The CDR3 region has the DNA TGTGCCATCCCTGGGACAGGACGACATGGGGGAGTGAACACTGAAGCTTTCTTT. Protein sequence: CAIPGTGRHGGVNTEAFF.

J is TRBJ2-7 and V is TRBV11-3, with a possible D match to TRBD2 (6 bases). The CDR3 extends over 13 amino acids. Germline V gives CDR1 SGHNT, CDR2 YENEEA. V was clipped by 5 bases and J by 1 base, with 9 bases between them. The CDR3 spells CASSETSSYEQYF. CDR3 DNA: TGTGCCAGCAGCGAGACTAGTTCCTACGAGCAGTACTTC.

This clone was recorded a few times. The CDR3 region has the DNA TGTGCCAGCAGTCCCGACAGGGCGGACACTGAAGCTTTCTTT. It codes for CASSPDRADTEAFF. The chain links TRBV28 to TRBJ1-1; TRBD1 aligns across 7 bases. Per germline, CDR1 MDHEN and CDR2 SYDVKM. With V trimmed by 5 bases and J by 3 bases, 6 bases remained unmatched. This CDR3 region has 14 residues.

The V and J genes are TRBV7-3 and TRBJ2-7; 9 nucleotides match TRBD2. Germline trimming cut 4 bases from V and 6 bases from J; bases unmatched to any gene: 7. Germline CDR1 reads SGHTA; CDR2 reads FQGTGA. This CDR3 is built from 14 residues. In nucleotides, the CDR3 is TGTGCCAGCAGCTCGAGCGGGGGGAATTCCGAGCAGTACTTC. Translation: CASSSSGGNSEQYF. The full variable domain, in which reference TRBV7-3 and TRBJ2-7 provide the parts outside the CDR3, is GAGVSQTPSNKVTEKGKYVELRCDPISGHTALYWYRQSLGQGPEFLIYFQGTGAADDSGLPNDRFFAVRPEGSVSTLKIQRTERGDSAVYLCASSSSGGNSEQYFGPGTRLTVT.

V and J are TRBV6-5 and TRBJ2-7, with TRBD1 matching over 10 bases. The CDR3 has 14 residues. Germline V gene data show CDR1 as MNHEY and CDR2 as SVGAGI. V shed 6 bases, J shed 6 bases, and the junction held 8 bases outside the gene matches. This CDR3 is CASRLGTGAIEQYF. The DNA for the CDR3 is TGTGCCAGCAGGCTCGGGACAGGGGCTATCGAGCAGTACTTC.

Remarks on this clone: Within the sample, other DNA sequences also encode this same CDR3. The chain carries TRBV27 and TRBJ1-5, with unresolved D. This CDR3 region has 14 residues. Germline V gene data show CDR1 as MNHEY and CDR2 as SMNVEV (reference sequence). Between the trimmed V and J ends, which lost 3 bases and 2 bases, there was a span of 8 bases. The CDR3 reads CASSLRQGNQPQHF. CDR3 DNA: TGTGCCAGCAGTTTGCGGCAGGGCAATCAGCCCCAGCATTTT.

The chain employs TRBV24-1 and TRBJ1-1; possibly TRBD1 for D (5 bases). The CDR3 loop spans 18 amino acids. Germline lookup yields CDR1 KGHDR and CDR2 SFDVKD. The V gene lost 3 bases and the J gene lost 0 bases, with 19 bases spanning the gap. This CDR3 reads CATSDGPKTGGVNTEAFF. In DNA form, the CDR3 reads TGTGCCACCAGTGATGGTCCTAAGACGGGGGGGGTGAACACTGAAGCTTTCTTT.

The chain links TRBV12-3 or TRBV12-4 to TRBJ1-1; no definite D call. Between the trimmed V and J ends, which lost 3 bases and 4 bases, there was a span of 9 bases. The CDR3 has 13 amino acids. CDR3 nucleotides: TGTGCCAGCAGTTTTTTCGAGGGCACTGAAGCTTTCTTT. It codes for CASSFFEGTEAFF.

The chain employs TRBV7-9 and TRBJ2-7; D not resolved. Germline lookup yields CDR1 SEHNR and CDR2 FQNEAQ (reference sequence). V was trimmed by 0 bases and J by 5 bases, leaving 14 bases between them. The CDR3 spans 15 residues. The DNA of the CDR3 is TGTGCCAGCAGCTTAGCGATTCTCAGTTCGGACGAGCAGTACTTC. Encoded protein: CASSLAILSSDEQYF.

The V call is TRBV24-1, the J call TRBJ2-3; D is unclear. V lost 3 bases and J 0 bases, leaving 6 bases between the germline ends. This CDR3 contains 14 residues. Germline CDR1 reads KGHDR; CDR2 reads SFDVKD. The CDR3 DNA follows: TGTGCCACCAGTGATGTGGACAGCACAGATACGCAGTATTTT. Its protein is CATSDVDSTDTQYF.

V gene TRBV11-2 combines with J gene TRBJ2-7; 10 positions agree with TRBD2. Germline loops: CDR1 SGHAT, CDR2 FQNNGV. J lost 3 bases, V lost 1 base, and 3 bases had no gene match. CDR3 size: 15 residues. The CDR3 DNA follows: TGTGCCAGCAGCTTAGTAACTAGCGGGGTCTACGAGCAGTACTTC. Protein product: CASSLVTSGVYEQYF.

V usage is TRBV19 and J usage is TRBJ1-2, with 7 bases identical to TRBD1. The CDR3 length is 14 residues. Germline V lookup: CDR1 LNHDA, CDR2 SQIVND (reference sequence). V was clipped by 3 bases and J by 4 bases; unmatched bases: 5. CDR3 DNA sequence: TGTGCCAGTAGTATCGGCAGGGGGGGCTATGGCTACACCTTC. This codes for CASSIGRGGYGYTF.

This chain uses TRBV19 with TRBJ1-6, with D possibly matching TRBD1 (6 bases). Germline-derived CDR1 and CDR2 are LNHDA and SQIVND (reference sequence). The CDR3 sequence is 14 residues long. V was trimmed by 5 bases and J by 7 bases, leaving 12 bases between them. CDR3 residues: CASSGKRGNSPLHF. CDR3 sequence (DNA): TGTGCCAGTAGTGGAAAAAGGGGGAATTCACCCCTCCACTTT.

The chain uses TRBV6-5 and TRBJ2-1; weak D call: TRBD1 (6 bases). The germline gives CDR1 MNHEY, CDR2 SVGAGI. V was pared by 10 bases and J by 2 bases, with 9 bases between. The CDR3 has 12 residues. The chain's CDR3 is CATGQPYNEQFF. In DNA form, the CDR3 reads TGTGCCACCGGACAGCCCTACAATGAGCAGTTCTTC.